This T cell receptor (beta chain) was sequenced for a study of identical twins. General study findings and limits: Out-of-frame alpha sequences that twins shared showed excess low generation probability. Twins shared beta out-of-frame sequences in excess, but this excess was weaker. There were fewer insertions in abundant cord blood beta clonotypes, but memory repertoires showed no such pattern.

This CDR3 contains 16 residues. Germline CDR1 reads SGHDT; CDR2 reads YYEEEE. V dropped 4 bases and J dropped 0 bases, with 16 bases sitting between them. A remark on this clonotype: Its antigen is not identified.

A template switching step contributed a universal primer site, while unique molecular identifiers were present in the cDNA. Using its own MiXCR run on the 5' RACE reads, TCRdb lists one record per CDR3 protein. The repertoire holds approximately 240,000 distinct CDR3 sequences, with 11% to 15% as singletons. This TCR was sampled from a woman between 18 and 30 years old in good health. The chain combines TRBV5-6 with TRBJ1-1; D is undetermined. The specimen was memory (CD45RO+) T cells sorted from blood. For the CDR3, the DNA is TGTGCCAGCAGCCCGGGTCCAACGAAATTGAACACTGAAGCTTTCTTT. It translates to CASSPGPTKLNTEAFF.